These T cell receptor beta chains were read from a single sample in a study of T-cell memory formation after mild COVID-19. TCRdb reprocessed the 5' RACE reads with MiXCR, giving one entry per CDR3 protein. The data contain some 440,000 distinct CDR3 sequences, 20% to 30% of them seen just once; the ten biggest clones take up about 12%. Sequenced: PBMCs or a T cell subset sorted from them (not recorded which). These receptor sequences come from an adult woman who had mild COVID-19 (a few samples of this study predate the infection). Cell type and time point are not known. Each CDR3 is given with its conserved first and last residue. The D gene is left open where the match is weak. Not all rows give a size; the values are once, few, many and, for expanded clones, a class.

NA | TRBJ1-4 | TRBV5-4 | TRBD1 | TGTGCCAGCAGCCGTGGGACAGGGTTGAATGAAAAACTGTTTTTT | CASSRGTGLNEKLFF
NA | TRBJ2-5 | TRBV27 | NA | TGTGCCAGCAGTCCTCAGGGTCGTGGAGAGACCCAGTACTTC | CASSPQGRGETQYF
NA | TRBJ2-2 | TRBV5-1 | TRBD2 | TGCGCCAGCAGCCTCTCTCGACTAGCGGGAACCCCCTTGAACACCGGGGAGCTGTTTTTT | CASSLSRLAGTPLNTGELFF
few | TRBJ2-1 | TRBV10-3 | NA | TGTGCCATCAGTGAGAGGCAGGACAATGAGCAGTTCTTC | CAISERQDNEQFF
few | TRBJ2-2 | TRBV27 | TRBD2 | TGTGCCAGCAGTGGACTAGCGGGGGCCGCCACCGGGGAGCTGTTTTTT | CASSGLAGAATGELFF
NA | TRBJ1-3 | TRBV6-5 | TRBD1 | TGTGCCAGCAGTTTGGACAGGGGGACTGGAAACACCATATATTTT | CASSLDRGTGNTIYF
few | TRBJ2-7 | TRBV6-5 | TRBD1 | TGTGCCAGCAGCCACAGGACAGGGGCGGCCTACGAGCAGTACTTC | CASSHRTGAAYEQYF
NA | TRBJ2-1 | TRBV4-3 | NA | TGCGCCAGCAGCCAAGGGTTAGGGGACATTTACAATGAGCAGTTCTTC | CASSQGLGDIYNEQFF
few | TRBJ1-4 | TRBV5-6 | NA | TGTGCCAGCAGCTTCTTCGAGGGGGGCGCCGGTGAAAAACTGTTTTTT | CASSFFEGGAGEKLFF
few | TRBJ2-5 | TRBV5-1 | NA | TGCGCCAGCAGCCTACGGACAGCCGCGACGCAAGAGACCCAGTACTTC | CASSLRTAATQETQYF
NA | TRBJ1-1 | TRBV29-1 | NA | TGCAGCGTCTCAGGACGCATGAACACTGAAGCTTTCTTT | CSVSGRMNTEAFF
NA | TRBJ2-4 | TRBV20-1 | NA | TGCAGTGCTACCTCAGGTTCGGGGGGCGTCAAAAACATTCAGTACTTC | CSATSGSGGVKNIQYF
NA | TRBJ2-3 | TRBV7-9 | NA | TGTGCCAGCAGCTCGCCGCGGGTCAGCACAGATACGCAGTATTTT | CASSSPRVSTDTQYF
NA | TRBJ1-1 | TRBV24-1 | NA | TGTGCCACCAGTGGCCTGGGGACTGAAGCTTTCTTT | CATSGLGTEAFF
NA | TRBJ2-1 | TRBV3-1 | NA | TGTGCCAGCTCACGGAAGGGATACAATGAGCAGTTCTTC | CASSRKGYNEQFF
NA | TRBJ2-3 | TRBV6-2/TRBV6-3 | TRBD2 | TGTGCCAGCATGGCACTAGCGGGATCCGGGTGGGGCACAGATACGCAGTATTTT | CASMALAGSGWGTDTQYF
few | TRBJ1-2 | TRBV7-9 | TRBD1 | TGTGCCAGCAGCATCACAGGGGACGGCTACACCTTC | CASSITGDGYTF
NA | TRBJ2-5 | TRBV2 | TRBD2 | TGTGCCAGCAGTGAAGTGGGACTAGCGGCTATCGAAGAGACCCAGTACTTC | CASSEVGLAAIEETQYF
NA | TRBJ2-5 | TRBV12-3/TRBV12-4 | NA | TGTGCCAGCAGTTCGATGAACCAAGAGACCCAGTACTTC | CASSSMNQETQYF
many | TRBJ2-1 | TRBV3-2 | NA | NA | CASSQFGQGAYNEQFF
few | TRBJ1-5 | TRBV4-1 | TRBD1 | TGCGCCAGCAGCCGCCAAGGAGGGGGCAGTAATCAGCCCCAGCATTTT | CASSRQGGGSNQPQHF
NA | TRBJ1-4 | TRBV3-1 | NA | TGTGCCAGCAGCCAAGAAGGGGAGGGAGAAAAACTGTTTTTT | CASSQEGEGEKLFF
many | TRBJ2-3 | TRBV7-8 | TRBD2 | TGTGCCAGCAGCTCCTTTCACTTAGCGGGAGGGCTAGATACGCAGTATTTT | CASSSFHLAGGLDTQYF
few | TRBJ2-3 | TRBV20-1 | NA | TGCAGTGCCTCCCGGTTGTTCCCGGCCAGGAATACGCAGTATTTT | CSASRLFPARNTQYF
NA | TRBJ2-7 | TRBV4-2 | NA | TGTGCCAGCAGACAGGACAGCTCCTACGAGCAGTACTTC | CASRQDSSYEQYF
few | TRBJ2-7 | TRBV18 | TRBD1 | TGTGCCAGCTCACCGTTCCGGGACAGGGACCACGAGCAGTACTTC | CASSPFRDRDHEQYF
few | TRBJ2-7 | TRBV5-4 | NA | TGTGCCAGCAGCTTGGATGGTAGCGGCACCTACGAGCAGTACTTC | CASSLDGSGTYEQYF
NA | TRBJ1-2 | TRBV7-9 | NA | TGTGCCAGCAGCTTAGGAGTCGGCGGCTACACCTTC | CASSLGVGGYTF
once | TRBJ2-5 | TRBV27 | NA | TGTGCCAGCAGCTGGACGGTAGGCCAAGAGACCCAGTACTTC | CASSWTVGQETQYF
NA | TRBJ1-2 | TRBV7-9 | NA | TGTGCCAGCAGCGTGACCGGGGGCGAGGACTATGGCTACACCTTC | CASSVTGGEDYGYTF
NA | TRBJ2-1 | TRBV6-1 | NA | TGTGCCAGCAGAAGAGACTTAACCGGGACAACGAATGAGCAGTTCTTC | CASRRDLTGTTNEQFF
few | TRBJ2-1 | TRBV7-9 | TRBD1 | TGTGCCAGCACGAGAGGGGACAGGGCGACCTACAATGAGCAGTTCTTC | CASTRGDRATYNEQFF
few | TRBJ2-3 | TRBV7-3 | TRBD2 | TGTGCCAGCAGCTTAAGTGGCGGGGGGGCAGATACGCAGTATTTT | CASSLSGGGADTQYF
few | TRBJ2-1 | TRBV20-1 | NA | TGCAGTGCTAGAGGGGGCACCTACAATGAGCAGTTCTTC | CSARGGTYNEQFF
few | TRBJ1-2 | TRBV6-6 | TRBD1 | TGTGCCAGCAGTTACTCGCCGACAGGGCCCTATGGCTACACCTTC | CASSYSPTGPYGYTF
NA | TRBJ2-3 | TRBV3-1 | NA | TGTGCCAGCAGCCAGAGGGTTGAGACAGATACGCAGTATTTT | CASSQRVETDTQYF
NA | TRBJ1-2 | TRBV27 | NA | TGTGCCAGCAGTTTAACGACAGGCCGAAACTATGGCTACACCTTC | CASSLTTGRNYGYTF
NA | TRBJ2-3 | TRBV6-4 | TRBD2 | TGTGCCAGCAATCGAGGGGTAGCGGGGGGTCGCACAGATACGCAGTATTTT | CASNRGVAGGRTDTQYF
NA | TRBJ2-5 | TRBV5-1 | NA | TGCGCCAGCAGCTTCGGAGACCAGCACGCAGAGACCCAGTACTTC | CASSFGDQHAETQYF
NA | TRBJ1-1 | TRBV30 | NA | TGTGCCTGGAACAGCCAGAACACTGAAGCTTTCTTT | CAWNSQNTEAFF
NA | TRBJ1-2 | TRBV6-5 | NA | TGTGCCAGCAGACAAGAACGGGCGGACTATGGCTACACCTTC | CASRQERADYGYTF
few | TRBJ1-3 | TRBV7-9 | TRBD1 | TGTGCCAGCAGCTTAGCCGATACCCAAAGACAGGGAACCTCTGGAAACACCATATATTTT | CASSLADTQRQGTSGNTIYF
NA | TRBJ2-5 | TRBV5-1 | TRBD2 | TGCGCCAGCAGCGGACCCTCCGGGGGGGGCCAGTACTTC | CASSGPSGGGQYF
NA | TRBJ1-1 | TRBV24-1 | NA | TGTGCCACCAGTGATAAGTCGGACACTGAAGCTTTCTTT | CATSDKSDTEAFF
few | TRBJ2-1 | TRBV12-3/TRBV12-4 | NA | TGTGCCAGCAGTCCCCCCCCCCTGGGACCCAGTGAGCAGTTCTTC | CASSPPPLGPSEQFF
few | TRBJ2-2 | TRBV20-1 | NA | TGCAGTGCCATCATCGGATGGGACACCGGGGAGCTGTTTTTT | CSAIIGWDTGELFF
few | TRBJ1-2 | TRBV2 | TRBD1 | TGTGCCAGCAGCCGGACAGGCTCTTCTGGCTACACCTTC | CASSRTGSSGYTF